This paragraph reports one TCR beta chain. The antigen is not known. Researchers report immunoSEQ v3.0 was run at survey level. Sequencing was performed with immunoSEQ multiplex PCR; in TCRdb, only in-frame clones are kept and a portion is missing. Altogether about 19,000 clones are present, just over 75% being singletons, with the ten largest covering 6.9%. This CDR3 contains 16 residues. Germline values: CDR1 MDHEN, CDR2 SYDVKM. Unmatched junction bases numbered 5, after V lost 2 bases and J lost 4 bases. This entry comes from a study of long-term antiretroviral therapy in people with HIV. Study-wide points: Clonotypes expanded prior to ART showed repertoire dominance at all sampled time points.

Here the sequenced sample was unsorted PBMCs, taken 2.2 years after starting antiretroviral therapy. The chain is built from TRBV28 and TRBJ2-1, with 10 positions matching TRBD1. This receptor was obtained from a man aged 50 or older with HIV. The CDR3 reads CASSLGGTGAYNEQFF. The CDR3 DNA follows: TGTGCCAGCAGTTTAGGCGGGACAGGGGCGTACAATGAGCAGTTCTTC.